This T cell receptor beta chain is from a study of blood T cell repertoires in COVID-19 (dated by TCRdb to between 2020 and 2021). Broadly, across the study: Samples from collaborators originated in the United States, Italy and Spain and spanned both the acute and convalescent phases of COVID-19. Where available, HLA class I and class II types were taken from metadata supplied by the sample provider and were not determined by assay-based typing. Subjects who had been exposed to COVID-19, were actively infected with it, or had recovered from it provided the deeply sampled blood TCRbeta repertoires that made up the dataset. The samples were drawn from two sources: the first 160 participants of the ongoing ImmuneRACE study, and fewer than 1,500 subjects contributed by 6 global collaborators. The prospective study material was composed of cDNA or gDNA derived from T cells, B-cell-depleted T cells, or PBMCs. A de-identified subject ID, COVID-19 status, age in years and sex were almost always included in the sample metadata. The repertoires were released in a freely available public database meant as a resource for research on the immune response to SARS-CoV-2.

The immunoSEQ Assay, a bias-controlled multiplex PCR, was used to amplify TCRbeta CDR3 regions from genomic DNA. Turning to the authors' computational methods: Within the assay, amplification of reference gene primers was used to estimate how many nucleated cells each sample contained. Sequence reads were collapsed and filtered to measure the absolute abundance of every unique TCRbeta CDR3 rearrangement. Productive Simpson clonality was computed per sample as the square root of Simpson's diversity index over productive rearrangements. Here the immuneACCESS table is served through TCRdb, limited to in-frame sequences with V and J called. Missing clones are a known gap in these copies; in checked studies unresolved V genes cover under half, and the rest lacks a known reason. V and J calls and clone size are as listed in that table; D and trimming were resolved from the DNA. The sample records 200,000 to 250,000 clones, 65% to 90% of which are singletons. Of the sample, 7.4% is held by the ten largest clones.

This clone was found once. The clone's antigen remains unknown. No base quality information exists; no much larger clone differs at one position. As encoded in the germline V gene, CDR1 is KGHDR while CDR2 is SFDVKD. Trimming leaves V shorter by 2 bases and J shorter by 5 bases, with the junction holding 7 bases beyond the gene matches. From the cysteine up to the phenylalanine, the CDR3 has a length of 15 residues. The entry retains the CDR3 DNA only, 45 bases that are in frame from base 1. Each collaborating institution followed its own protocols to collect whole blood in K2EDTA tubes. Collaborator samples were shipped for TCRbeta analysis as frozen whole blood, isolated PBMCs, or DNA extracted from either sample type. Beyond this particular receptor, the publication reports: The quantity of clinical and demographic metadata differed by source and by participant and was supplied without curation.

The TCR comes from a woman aged 45 to 65 with acute or convalescent COVID-19. Material for sequencing was peripheral blood. The rearrangement joined TRBV24-1 to TRBJ1-1, and TRBD1 aligns with 7 junction nucleotides. The nucleotide sequence is TGTGCCACCAGTGATTCCGGGAGGGGGCGAACTGAAGCTTTCTTT. This encodes CATSDSGRGRTEAFF.